The TCR beta chain described here comes from a study of T cell repertoires in cytomegalovirus infection. TCRdb called the reads again in MiXCR, with one record for every CDR3 protein. The sample contains tens of thousands of distinct CDR3 sequences, roughly a quarter of which appear only once. The CDR3 is made up of 14 amino acids. V was shortened by 3 bases and J by 8 bases, with 17 bases between the two germline ends. Germline CDR1 reads DFQATT; CDR2 reads SNEGSKA (reference sequence). This clonotype showed up just a few times. Its specificity is unknown. The input for sequencing was CD8+ T cells from cultured PBMCs, taken from culture after CMV antigen stimulation. The chain has TRBV20-1 and TRBJ2-1; D perhaps matches TRBD2 (5 bases). The sequence derives from a human donor in good health (CMV status not recorded). Some clones in this sample may be carry-over from other donors' samples. CDR3 in amino acids: CSASRRALSDEQFF. The DNA of the CDR3 is TGCAGTGCTAGTAGGCGGGCCCTTTCGGATGAGCAGTTCTTC.